This T cell receptor beta chain was recorded in a study of T cell repertoires in cytomegalovirus infection. Whole-study context: An indication of both CMV infection and matching HLA type came from public TCR beta signatures. The study, taken as a whole, reports: Predominance within the ex vivo response was attributable to HLA-C-restricted CMV-specific TCR beta clonotypes. CMV carriers with the relevant HLA were identified by cumulative public TCR beta family frequency.

Ten or more counts support this clonotype. Its matching antigen is unknown. MiXCR, applied by TCRdb to the reads, yields one record per CDR3 protein. The sample lists tens of thousands of distinct CDR3 sequences; over 3.5% were seen once. The CDR3 spans 13 residues. The germline V and J ends were trimmed by 5 bases and 2 bases, with 9 bases remaining between them. Germline CDR1 reads SGHTA; CDR2 reads FQGNSA. This clonotype was obtained from a human donor in good health (CMV status not recorded). Some clones in this sample may be carry-over from other donors' samples. The rearrangement joins TRBV7-2 to TRBJ1-2; D not certain. The sample consisted of PBMCs. For the CDR3, the DNA is TGTGCCAGCAGCCCGGCGGGAAACTATGGCTACACCTTC. It yields the protein CASSPAGNYGYTF. The whole variable domain, filled in from reference TRBV7-2 and TRBJ1-2, reads GAGVSQSPSNKVTEKGKDVELRCDPISGHTALYWYRQSLGQGLEFLIYFQGNSAPDKSGLPSDRFSAERTGGSVSTLTIQRTQQEDSAVYLCASSPAGNYGYTFGSGTRLTVV.